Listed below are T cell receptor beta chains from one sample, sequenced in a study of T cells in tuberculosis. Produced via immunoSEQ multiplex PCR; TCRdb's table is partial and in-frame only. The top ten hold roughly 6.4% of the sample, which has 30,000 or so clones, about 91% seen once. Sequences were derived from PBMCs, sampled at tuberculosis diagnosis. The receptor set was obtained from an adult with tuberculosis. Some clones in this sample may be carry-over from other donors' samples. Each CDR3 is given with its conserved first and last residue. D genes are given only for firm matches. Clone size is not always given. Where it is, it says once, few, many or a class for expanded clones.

DNA: TGCGCCAGCAGCCAAGTGGGCAGGTCCCACACTGAAGCTTTCTTT; CDR3: CASSQVGRSHTEAFF; V: TRBV4-1; D: -; J: TRBJ1-1; size: -
DNA: TGTGCCAGCATGGGACAGAATCTCTACGAGCAGTACTTC; CDR3: CASMGQNLYEQYF; V: TRBV27; D: TRBD1; J: TRBJ2-7; size: -
DNA: TGTGCCAGCAGCGTAGTTGGGGAGACGACTGAAGCTTTCTTT; CDR3: CASSVVGETTEAFF; V: TRBV9; D: -; J: TRBJ1-1; size: once
DNA: TGTGCCAGCTCACCCTCACTCGGGACTAGCGGGGACTACAATGAGCAGTTCTTC; CDR3: CASSPSLGTSGDYNEQFF; V: TRBV18; D: TRBD2; J: TRBJ2-1; size: -
DNA: TGTGCCAGTAGCCTCCGACAGGATTCAGCCCTCCACTTT; CDR3: CASSLRQDSALHF; V: TRBV19; D: -; J: TRBJ1-6; size: -
DNA: TGTGCCAGCAGTTTAAGGGGCAGCTATGGCTACACCTTC; CDR3: CASSLRGSYGYTF; V: TRBV27; D: -; J: TRBJ1-2; size: -
DNA: TGCAGCGTTGATAGCGGGGGGGCCGATGAGCAGTTCTTC; CDR3: CSVDSGGADEQFF; V: TRBV29-1; D: TRBD2; J: TRBJ2-1; size: once
DNA: TGTGCCAGCAGCCTAAGGACAGTTAACTATGGCTACACCTTC; CDR3: CASSLRTVNYGYTF; V: TRBV14; D: -; J: TRBJ1-2; size: -
DNA: TGTGCCAGCAGTCCCAGACAGAGATCCTACGAGCAGTACTTC; CDR3: CASSPRQRSYEQYF; V: TRBV27; D: -; J: TRBJ2-7; size: -
DNA: TGCGCCAGCAGCTTGGTCGTACAGTATGGCTACACCTTC; CDR3: CASSLVVQYGYTF; V: TRBV5-1; D: -; J: TRBJ1-2; size: -
DNA: TGTGCCAGCTCACCATTGGATACCGCAGAGGTTGAAGCTTTCTTT; CDR3: CASSPLDTAEVEAFF; V: TRBV18; D: -; J: TRBJ1-1; size: -
DNA: TGTGCCAGCAGCCACGACACGTCTTGGAACACTGAAGCTTTCTTT; CDR3: CASSHDTSWNTEAFF; V: TRBV11-1; D: -; J: TRBJ1-1; size: once
DNA: TGTGCCATCGCGGGGGCGGCGAACACCGGGGAGCTGTTTTTT; CDR3: CAIAGAANTGELFF; V: TRBV10-3; D: -; J: TRBJ2-2; size: -
DNA: TGTGCCGGCAGTGAAGATTCGAGTGCCGGGGAGCTGTTTTTT; CDR3: CAGSEDSSAGELFF; V: TRBV2; D: -; J: TRBJ2-2; size: -
DNA: TGTGCCAGCACCCTGGACAGTTACGAGCAGTACTTC; CDR3: CASTLDSYEQYF; V: TRBV6-1; D: -; J: TRBJ2-7; size: few
DNA: TGTGCCAGTAGTATTCTTGGGCGGAGGGGCTACACCTTC; CDR3: CASSILGRRGYTF; V: TRBV19; D: -; J: TRBJ1-2; size: -
DNA: TGTGCCAGCTCCCGGCAGGGGGTCGAGCAGTACTTC; CDR3: CASSRQGVEQYF; V: TRBV18; D: TRBD1; J: TRBJ2-7; size: -
DNA: TGTGCCAGCAGTCGGGACAGCGAAGGAAACTATGGCTACACCTTC; CDR3: CASSRDSEGNYGYTF; V: TRBV2; D: TRBD1; J: TRBJ1-2; size: -
DNA: TGTGCCAGCTCACCACGGGGGGCCGGGGAGCTGTTTTTT; CDR3: CASSPRGAGELFF; V: TRBV18; D: -; J: TRBJ2-2; size: -
DNA: TGTGCCAGCAGAGGAGCGGGGGGCCCTTGGAATGAGCAGTTCTTC; CDR3: CASRGAGGPWNEQFF; V: TRBV11-1; D: TRBD2; J: TRBJ2-1; size: -
DNA: TGTGCCAGCAGTGCGGGACAGGGAACGAAAGAGACCCAGTACTTC; CDR3: CASSAGQGTKETQYF; V: TRBV6-1; D: TRBD1; J: TRBJ2-5; size: -
DNA: TGTGCCAGCAGTTTACGGGGTGGTGGCTACACCTTC; CDR3: CASSLRGGGYTF; V: TRBV27; D: -; J: TRBJ1-2; size: -
DNA: TGCGCCAGCAGTTTGACTAGCGGGGGGCCAGATACGCAGTATTTT; CDR3: CASSLTSGGPDTQYF; V: TRBV10-1; D: TRBD2; J: TRBJ2-3; size: -
DNA: TGTGCCAGCAGTTTGGGGGCAGAGCAGTTCTTC; CDR3: CASSLGAEQFF; V: TRBV6-1; D: -; J: TRBJ2-1; size: -
DNA: TGTGCCTGGGAACTGACAGGTACGGCTGGAAACACCATATATTTT; CDR3: CAWELTGTAGNTIYF; V: TRBV30; D: -; J: TRBJ1-3; size: -
DNA: TGTGCCACCAGCAGAGGGACTAGCGGGGGGGCCTACGAGCAGTACTTC; CDR3: CATSRGTSGGAYEQYF; V: TRBV15; D: TRBD2; J: TRBJ2-7; size: -
DNA: TGTGCCAGCAGCCAAGATCTTGGGCTAGCGGGGGGGCCAGAGACCCAGTACTTC; CDR3: CASSQDLGLAGGPETQYF; V: TRBV4-2; D: TRBD2; J: TRBJ2-5; size: -
DNA: TGTGCCAGCAGCTTACCACGAGGCTCTGGAAACACCATATATTTT; CDR3: CASSLPRGSGNTIYF; V: TRBV13; D: -; J: TRBJ1-3; size: -
DNA: TGTGCCAGCAGCTTAATGTTGGGGCGGGGCCCAGCCGGGGATACGCAGTATTTT; CDR3: CASSLMLGRGPAGDTQYF; V: TRBV7-8; D: -; J: TRBJ2-3; size: -
DNA: TGTGCCAGCACCCCCCCCGGGGGGCGAATCCAAGAGACCCAGTACTTC; CDR3: CASTPPGGRIQETQYF; V: TRBV6-6; D: -; J: TRBJ2-5; size: -
DNA: TGCGCCAGCAGCCCCGGGACTAGTCTCGATGAGCAGTTCTTC; CDR3: CASSPGTSLDEQFF; V: TRBV5-1; D: TRBD2; J: TRBJ2-1; size: -